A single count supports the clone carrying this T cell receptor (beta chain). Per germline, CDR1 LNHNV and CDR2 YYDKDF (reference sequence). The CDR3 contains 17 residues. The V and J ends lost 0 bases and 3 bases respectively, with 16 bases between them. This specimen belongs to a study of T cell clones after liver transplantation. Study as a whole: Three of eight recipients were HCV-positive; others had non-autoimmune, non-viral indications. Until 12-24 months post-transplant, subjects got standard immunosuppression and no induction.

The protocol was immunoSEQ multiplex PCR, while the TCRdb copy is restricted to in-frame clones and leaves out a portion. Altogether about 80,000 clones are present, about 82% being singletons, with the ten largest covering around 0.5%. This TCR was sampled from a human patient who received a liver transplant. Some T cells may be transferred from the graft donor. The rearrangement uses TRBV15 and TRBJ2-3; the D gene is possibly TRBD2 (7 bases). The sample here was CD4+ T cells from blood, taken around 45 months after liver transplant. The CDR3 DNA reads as TGTGCCACCAGCAGAGATTGGGGGGGGCTGAGGACAGATACGCAGTATTTT. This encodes CATSRDWGGLRTDTQYF.